This T cell receptor beta chain originates from a study of blood T cell repertoires in COVID-19. Study as a whole: Nucleic acid was either cDNA or gDNA, and it came from T cells, B-cell-depleted T cells, or PBMCs.

V shed 5 bases and J 9 bases; nucleotides not matched to a gene: 9. The CDR3 has 14 residues. Looked up from germline, CDR1 is LNHDA and CDR2 is SQIVND (reference sequence). Profiled with immunoSEQ multiplex PCR; TCRdb holds only in-frame clones, not every one. The data show 65,000 to 95,000 clones, with around four fifths seen just once and 18% held by the top ten. The V and J genes are TRBV19 and TRBJ1-5; TRBD1 matches at 8 bases. The TCR sequence derives from an elderly man with active or convalescent COVID-19. Sequencing used peripheral blood. CDR3 coding DNA: TGTGCCAGTAGTTCGCCGGACAGGGCTGTGCCCCAGCATTTT. This translates into CASSSPDRAVPQHF.